This T cell receptor (beta chain) comes out of a study of blood T cell repertoires in COVID-19. Study processing details: Reference gene primer amplification gave estimated nucleated cell counts. Data came from immunoSEQ multiplex PCR; TCRdb stores just in-frame clones and leaves some out. That table is the source of V, J and clone size, and D and trimming were worked out from the DNA. The table includes a few hundred thousand clones, over 75% detected once. This clone was detected only a few times. CDR3 length: 14 residues. The V segment lost 6 bases and the J segment 6 bases; nucleotides outside the gene matches: 5. Germline values: CDR1 MNHEY, CDR2 SVGAGI.

The rearrangement links TRBV6-5 to TRBJ1-5, with 10 bases matching TRBD1. The source of this sequence is a woman in her forties or fifties with active or convalescent COVID-19. The source material was peripheral blood. CDR3 nucleotide sequence: TGTGCCAGCAGCCCAAGACAGGGGGCTCAGCCCCAGCATTTT. It specifies CASSPRQGAQPQHF.